A single sample is the source of the 9 T cell receptor beta chains below, sequenced in a study of blood T cell repertoires in COVID-19. Assay: immunoSEQ multiplex PCR; the TCRdb copy retains only in-frame clones and omits some. The sample yields tens of thousands of clones, 83% seen once. Sequenced: peripheral blood. The receptors derive from a woman aged 80 or over with acute or convalescent COVID-19.

This clone appeared a few times. The rearrangement uses TRBV21-1 and TRBJ2-3; the D call TRBD1 from the table was never checked on the DNA. TRBV21-1 is tagged as a pseudogene. The CDR3 runs 16 residues. The CDR3 bases are TGTGCCAGCAGGGGCCGGCCAGGGGATTGCACAGATACGCAGTATTTT. Translated, it gives CASRGRPGDCTDTQYF.

This clone appeared a few times. The V gene is TRBV19, the J gene TRBJ2-7; TRBD2 aligns across 7 bases. In germline, CDR1 is LNHDA, CDR2 SQIVND (reference sequence). The CDR3 is 15 residues long. The V segment lost 4 bases and the J segment 0 bases; nucleotides outside the gene matches: 6. CDR3 amino acids: CASSRGGSFSYEQYF. DNA for the CDR3: TGTGCCAGTAGTAGGGGCGGGAGCTTCTCCTACGAGCAGTACTTC.

The chain uses TRBV7-9 and TRBJ2-3; 8 bases map to TRBD2. The junction had 6 bases not matched to a gene; V was cut back by 2 bases and J by 5 bases. This CDR3 is built from 15 residues. Germline loops: CDR1 SEHNR, CDR2 FQNEAQ (reference sequence). CDR3 sequence (DNA): TGTGCCAGCAGCTTACTGGCGGGAGGAGGAGATACGCAGTATTTT. The encoded protein is CASSLLAGGGDTQYF. Looking up the rest from reference TRBV7-9 and TRBJ2-3 gives the full variable domain: DTGVSQNPRHKITKRGQNVTFRCDPISEHNRLYWYRQTLGQGPEFLTYFQNEAQLEKSRLLSDRFSAERPKGSFSTLEIQRTEQGDSAMYLCASSLLAGGGDTQYFGPGTRLTVL.

V is TRBV28 and J is TRBJ1-2; TRBD1 agrees at 8 bases. This CDR3 is built from 14 residues. Germline values: CDR1 MDHEN, CDR2 SYDVKM. With 6 bases clipped from V and 5 bases from J, the junction kept 8 bases outside the gene matches. The CDR3 DNA sequence: TGTGCCAGCAGACCCGGGACAGGACATTATGGCTACACCTTC. It specifies CASRPGTGHYGYTF.

This chain joins TRBV3-1 (or the pseudogene TRBV3-2) and TRBJ1-5; D remains ambiguous. The V end lost 0 bases, the J end lost 0 bases, and 9 bases lay between the germline ends. Per the germline V gene, CDR1 is LGHDT and CDR2 is YNNKEL (reference sequence). The CDR3 loop spans 16 amino acids. The CDR3 DNA follows: TGTGCCAGCAGCCAAGAGAACAGATATAGCAATCAGCCCCAGCATTTT. Its translation: CASSQENRYSNQPQHF.

The chain couples TRBV7-3 to TRBJ2-5, with 11 nucleotides matching TRBD1. Trimming at V came to 5 bases and at J to 9 bases, leaving 11 bases not matched to a gene. This CDR3 has 15 residues. Germline CDR1 reads SGHTA; CDR2 reads FQGTGA. The CDR3 sequence: CASSVGTGGDVSQYF. The CDR3 DNA reads TGTGCCAGCAGCGTCGGGACAGGGGGTGATGTGTCCCAGTACTTC.

This rearrangement joins TRBV10-3 to TRBJ2-1; possibly TRBD1 for D (7 bases). Per the germline V gene, CDR1 is ENHRY and CDR2 is SYGVKD. Trimming pared 4 bases from V and 5 bases from J, leaving 18 bases between. This CDR3 comprises 16 residues. CDR3 in DNA: TGTGCCATCAGTGTACTAGGAGGGGACAGCAACAATGAGCAGTTCTTC. This encodes CAISVLGGDSNNEQFF.

The chain carries TRBV7-6 and TRBJ2-5; 16 nucleotides agree with TRBD2. The CDR3 consists of 18 residues. V shed 0 bases, J shed 5 bases, and the junction held 6 bases outside the gene matches. Germline V gives CDR1 SGHVS, CDR2 FNYEAQ. CDR3 sequence reads: CASSLAGGLAGGGETQYF. In nucleotides, the CDR3 is TGTGCCAGCAGCTTAGCGGGGGGACTAGCGGGAGGGGGGGAGACCCAGTACTTC.

V is TRBV2 and J is TRBJ2-2; the D gene is possibly TRBD1 (6 bases). Germline CDR1 reads SNHLY; CDR2 reads FYNNEI. V was clipped by 1 base and J by 6 bases, with 9 bases between them. This CDR3 has 14 amino acids. CDR3 in amino acids: CASSEEGVAGELFF. The DNA for the CDR3 is TGTGCCAGCAGTGAAGAGGGGGTAGCCGGGGAGCTGTTTTTT.